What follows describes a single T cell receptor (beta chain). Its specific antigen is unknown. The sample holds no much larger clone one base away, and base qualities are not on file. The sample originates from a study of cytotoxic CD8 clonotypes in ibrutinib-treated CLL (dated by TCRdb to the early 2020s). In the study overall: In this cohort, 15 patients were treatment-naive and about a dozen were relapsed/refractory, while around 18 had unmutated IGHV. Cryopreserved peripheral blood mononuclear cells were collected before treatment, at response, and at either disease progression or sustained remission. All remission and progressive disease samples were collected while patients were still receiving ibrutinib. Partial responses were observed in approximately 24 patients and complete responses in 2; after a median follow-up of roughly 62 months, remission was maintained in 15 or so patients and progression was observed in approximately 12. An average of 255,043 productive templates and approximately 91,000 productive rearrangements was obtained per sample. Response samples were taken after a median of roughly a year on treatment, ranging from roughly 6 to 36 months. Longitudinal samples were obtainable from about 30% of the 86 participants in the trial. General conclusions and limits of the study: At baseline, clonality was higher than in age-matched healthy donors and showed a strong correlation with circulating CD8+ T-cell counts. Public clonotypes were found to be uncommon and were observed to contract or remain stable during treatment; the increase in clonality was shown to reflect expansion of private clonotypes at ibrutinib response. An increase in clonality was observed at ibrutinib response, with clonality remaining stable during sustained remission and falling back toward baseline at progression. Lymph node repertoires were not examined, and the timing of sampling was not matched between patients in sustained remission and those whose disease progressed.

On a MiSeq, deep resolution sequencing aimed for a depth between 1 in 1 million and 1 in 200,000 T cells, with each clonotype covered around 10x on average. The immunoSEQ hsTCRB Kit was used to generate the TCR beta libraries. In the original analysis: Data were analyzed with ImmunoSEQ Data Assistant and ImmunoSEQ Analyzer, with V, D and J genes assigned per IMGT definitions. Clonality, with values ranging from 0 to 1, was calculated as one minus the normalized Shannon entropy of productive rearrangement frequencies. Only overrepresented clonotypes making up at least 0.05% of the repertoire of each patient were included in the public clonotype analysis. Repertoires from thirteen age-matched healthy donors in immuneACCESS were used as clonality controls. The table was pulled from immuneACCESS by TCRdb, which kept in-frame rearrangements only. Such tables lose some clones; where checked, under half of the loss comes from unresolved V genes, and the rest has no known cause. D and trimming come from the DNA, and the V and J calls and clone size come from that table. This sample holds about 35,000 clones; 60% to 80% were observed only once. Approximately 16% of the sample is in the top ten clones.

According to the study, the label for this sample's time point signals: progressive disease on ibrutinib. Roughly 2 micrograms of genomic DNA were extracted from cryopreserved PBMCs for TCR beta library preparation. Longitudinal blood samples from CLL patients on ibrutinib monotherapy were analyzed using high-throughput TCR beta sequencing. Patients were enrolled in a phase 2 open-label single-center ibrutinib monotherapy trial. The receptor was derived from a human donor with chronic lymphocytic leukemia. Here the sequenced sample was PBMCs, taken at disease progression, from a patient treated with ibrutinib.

This receptor carries the CDR3 CATTLAGGRETQYF. The sequenced DNA: TGTGCCACTACCCTAGCGGGGGGGCGAGAGACCCAGTACTTC. The chain is encoded by TRBV6-1 joined to TRBJ2-5; the central 12 bases match TRBD2. The V end gives up 10 bases and the J end 4 bases, leaving 7 bases in the junction not matched to a gene. The CDR3 numbers 14 residues from cysteine through phenylalanine. Left in the record is the CDR3 DNA by itself, 42 bases read in frame from the first base. In the germline V gene, CDR1 corresponds to MNHNS and CDR2 to SASEGT.